Below, one T cell receptor beta chain is given with its context. The data derive from a study of blood T cell repertoires in COVID-19. Study-level background: The samples span acute and convalescent COVID-19 from the United States, Italy and Spain.

Unmatched junction bases numbered 7, after V lost 5 bases and J lost 6 bases. Germline CDR1 LNHDA, CDR2 SQIVND (reference sequence). There are 16 residues in the CDR3. Each participant's cohort was designated according to participant-reported clinical history. How the authors handled the data: Researchers report that nucleated cell counts were estimated from reference gene primer amplification. The data were produced by immunoSEQ multiplex PCR, yet TCRdb's version contains in-frame clones alone and is incomplete. From that table come the V and J calls and clone size; the DNA was used to work out D and trimming. Here the sample spans a few hundred thousand clones, less than 85% being singletons.

The sequence was collected from a man aged 35-49 years who had recovered from COVID-19. Material for sequencing was PBMCs or T cells enriched from blood (not recorded which). This sequence joins TRBV19 and TRBJ2-2; 12 bases fit TRBD1. CDR3 sequence reads: CASSPRDRGRAGELFF. The CDR3 DNA sequence: TGTGCCAGTAGTCCCCGGGACAGGGGGCGCGCCGGGGAGCTGTTTTTT.